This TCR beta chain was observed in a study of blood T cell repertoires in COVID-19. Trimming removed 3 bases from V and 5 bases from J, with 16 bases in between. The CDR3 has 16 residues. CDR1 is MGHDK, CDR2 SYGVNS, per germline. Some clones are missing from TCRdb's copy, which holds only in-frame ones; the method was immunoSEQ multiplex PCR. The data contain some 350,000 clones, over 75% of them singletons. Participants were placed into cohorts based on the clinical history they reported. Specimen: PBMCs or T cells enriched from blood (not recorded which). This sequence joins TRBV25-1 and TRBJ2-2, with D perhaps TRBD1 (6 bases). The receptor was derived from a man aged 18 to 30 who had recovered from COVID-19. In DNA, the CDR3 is TGTGCCAGCAGTGACCCATCGACAGGACAGACCGGGGAGCTGTTTTTT. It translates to CASSDPSTGQTGELFF.